The clone carrying this T cell receptor (beta chain) was counted only a few times. Its antigen remains unknown. The data belong to a study of T cells in localized non-small cell lung cancer. Germline CDR1 is SNHLY and CDR2 is FYNNEI. This CDR3 comprises 16 residues. V lost 5 bases to trimming and J lost 7 bases; unmatched junction nucleotides: 13. Study results and limitations: Compared with tumor, uninvolved adjacent lung displayed greater T cell clonality, ranking highest overall. Adjacent lung exhibited a median of 57 among the 100 most abundant tumor clones.

The protocol was immunoSEQ multiplex PCR, while the TCRdb copy is restricted to in-frame clones and leaves out a portion. The sample carries under 35,000 clones, approximately 90% recorded once. V and J are TRBV2 and TRBJ2-7; the match to TRBD2 covers 11 bases. The source material was peripheral blood mononuclear cells, sampled before any cancer treatment. The origin of this receptor is a female donor at least 60 years old with stage II lung adenocarcinoma. The CDR3 DNA sequence: TGTGCCAGCAGTTCACCCACTAGCGGGGGCCCCCGGGAGCAGTACTTC. This gives the protein CASSSPTSGGPREQYF.